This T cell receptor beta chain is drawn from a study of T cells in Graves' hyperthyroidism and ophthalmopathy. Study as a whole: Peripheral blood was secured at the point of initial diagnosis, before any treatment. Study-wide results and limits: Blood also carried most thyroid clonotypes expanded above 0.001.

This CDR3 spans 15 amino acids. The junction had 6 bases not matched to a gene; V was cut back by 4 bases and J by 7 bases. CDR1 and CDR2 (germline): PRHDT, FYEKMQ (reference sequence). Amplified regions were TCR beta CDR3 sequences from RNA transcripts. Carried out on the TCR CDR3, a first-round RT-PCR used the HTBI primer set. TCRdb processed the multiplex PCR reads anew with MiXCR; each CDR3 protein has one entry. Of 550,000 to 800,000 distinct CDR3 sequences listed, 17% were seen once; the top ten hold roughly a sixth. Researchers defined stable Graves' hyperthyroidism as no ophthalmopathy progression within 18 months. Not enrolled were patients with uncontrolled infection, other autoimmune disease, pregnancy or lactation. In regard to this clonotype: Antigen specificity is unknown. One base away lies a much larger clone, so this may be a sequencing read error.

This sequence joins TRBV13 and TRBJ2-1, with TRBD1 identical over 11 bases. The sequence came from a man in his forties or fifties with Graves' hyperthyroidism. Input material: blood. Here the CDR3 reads CASSSLDRGRNEQFF. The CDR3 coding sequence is TGTGCCAGCAGCTCGCTGGACAGGGGGCGTAATGAGCAGTTCTTC.